Presented here are 27 T cell receptor beta chains from one specimen sequenced in a study of blood T cell repertoires in COVID-19. Sequenced by immunoSEQ multiplex PCR; TCRdb stores in-frame clones only, minus some. The data show more than 250,000 clones, around 89% seen once. Sequenced: PBMCs or T cells enriched from blood (not recorded which). These TCRs come from a woman aged 18-29 years with acute COVID-19.

This rearrangement joins TRBV18 to TRBJ2-1; no reliable D call. V gave up 4 bases and J gave up 3 bases, with 10 bases separating them. Germline values: CDR1 KGHSH, CDR2 LQKENI. CDR3 length: 14 amino acids. The CDR3 loop is CASSHQKYYNEQFF. The DNA for the CDR3 is TGTGCCAGCTCACACCAGAAATACTACAATGAGCAGTTCTTC.

The chain combines TRBV7-3 with TRBJ1-1; 7 bases are a match to TRBD1. Germline V gene lookup returns CDR1 SGHTA and CDR2 FQGTGA. This CDR3 region has 14 residues. J gave up 5 bases and V 5 bases, and 8 bases lay outside the gene matches. The CDR3 DNA follows: TGTGCCAGCAGCACTCAGGGGGTGAGGACTGAAGCTTTCTTT. This codes for CASSTQGVRTEAFF.

This chain links TRBV20-1 with TRBJ2-3, with D perhaps matching TRBD1 (6 bases). With 3 bases removed from V and 0 bases from J, the gap between germline ends came to 28 bases. CDR3 length: 20 amino acids. The V gene's germline CDR1 is DFQATT and CDR2 SNEGSKA (reference sequence). CDR3 DNA: TGCAGTGCTAGTGCGTTCAGGGCGACAGGCACAGTGTCTAGCACAGATACGCAGTATTTT. Protein product: CSASAFRATGTVSSTDTQYF.

Worth noting for this clone: A junction boundary mismatches the germline segment, possibly from a read error. V gene TRBV14 combines with J gene TRBJ2-1; tentatively, D is TRBD1 (6 bases). The CDR3 is 15 residues long. Germline CDR1 SGHDN, CDR2 FVKESK. Here the CDR3 reads CASSKDRFGVNEQFF. CDR3 coding DNA: TGTGCCAGCAGCAAAGACAGGTTCGGGGTCAATGAGCAGTTCTTC.

This clone was recorded only once. The chain links TRBV18 to TRBJ1-1; TRBD1 aligns across 12 bases. The CDR3 is 17 amino acids. V lost 4 bases, J lost 4 bases, and 10 bases stayed unmatched. Germline V gene sequence: CDR1 KGHSH, CDR2 LQKENI. CDR3 sequence (DNA): TGTGCCAGCTCACGTCTGGGACAGGGGGCCGGCGGCACTGAAGCTTTCTTT. This sequence encodes CASSRLGQGAGGTEAFF.

The chain has TRBV27 and TRBJ2-2; D is ambiguous. V was shortened by 8 bases and J by 6 bases, with 13 bases between the two germline ends. The germline gives CDR1 MNHEY, CDR2 SMNVEV (reference sequence). CDR3 length equals 13 residues. CDR3 amino acids: CASANKVAGELFF. The CDR3 bases are TGTGCCAGCGCGAATAAAGTGGCCGGGGAGCTGTTTTTT.

The chain employs TRBV6-5 and TRBJ1-4; D is perhaps TRBD1 (5 bases). The CDR3 spans 16 residues. V lost 4 bases to trimming and J lost 7 bases, with 19 bases between them. Germline V lookup: CDR1 MNHEY, CDR2 SVGAGI. Written as DNA, the CDR3 is TGTGCCAGCAGTTTCGGCGGCGGGGGTGCGAGTGAAAAACTGTTTTTT. This gives the protein CASSFGGGGASEKLFF.

This chain joins TRBV30 and TRBJ2-3; 10 bases agree with TRBD2. CDR3 length equals 16 residues. V was clipped by 0 bases and J by 1 base; unmatched bases: 4. The germline V gene has CDR1 GTSNPN and CDR2 SVGIG (reference sequence). The CDR3 nucleotides are TGTGCCTGGAGTGTAGTAGCGGGAGGCCGCACAGATACGCAGTATTTT. Amino acid sequence: CAWSVVAGGRTDTQYF.

This sequence joins TRBV2 and TRBJ1-4, with D maybe TRBD1 (5 bases). V shed 6 bases and J shed 8 bases, with 13 bases lying between them. The V gene's germline CDR1 is SNHLY and CDR2 FYNNEI. The CDR3 sequence is 13 residues long. This CDR3 reads CASRGQAGEKLFF. CDR3 nucleotides: TGTGCCAGCAGGGGGCAGGCAGGGGAAAAACTGTTTTTT.

This clone was observed a single time. This sequence joins TRBV3-1 (or the pseudogene TRBV3-2) and TRBJ2-5; TRBD1 aligns across 8 bases. The CDR3 is 13 residues long. Germline V gives CDR1 LGHDT, CDR2 YNNKEL (reference sequence). After removal of 6 bases from V and 4 bases from J, the junction contained 4 bases not matched to a gene. In DNA, the CDR3 is TGTGCCAGCAGTGGAGGACAGGGAGAGACCCAGTACTTC. Amino acids: CASSGGQGETQYF.

The chain is built from TRBV28 and TRBJ2-5, with 9 bases fitting TRBD1. After removal of 5 bases from V and 7 bases from J, the junction contained 11 bases not matched to a gene. The germline gives CDR1 MDHEN, CDR2 SYDVKM. The CDR3 has 15 residues. The CDR3 DNA follows: TGTGCCAGCAGTCCAGGGACAGGGACCCTGGGGACCCAGTACTTC. The encoded protein is CASSPGTGTLGTQYF.

V usage is TRBV10-3 and J usage is TRBJ2-7, with D tentatively TRBD1 (6 bases). The CDR3 runs 14 residues. Germline loops: CDR1 ENHRY, CDR2 SYGVKD. V was trimmed by 7 bases and J by 0 bases, leaving 13 bases between them. The CDR3 here is CAINRDITSYEQYF. CDR3 nucleotides: TGTGCCATCAACAGGGATATAACCTCCTACGAGCAGTACTTC.

V and J are TRBV12-3 or TRBV12-4 and TRBJ2-1, with TRBD2 as a possible D gene (6 bases). CDR3 length equals 13 residues. Deletions cut 7 bases from V and 5 bases from J, with 12 bases between. CDR3 protein: CASTRLGDNEQFF. The CDR3 DNA follows: TGTGCCAGCACCAGACTAGGGGACAATGAGCAGTTCTTC.

CDR3 bases: TGTGCCAGCAGCCAAGATGAGGGCGGGACCACCTACGAGCAGTACTTC. Amino acid sequence: CASSQDEGGTTYEQYF. This sequence joins TRBV4-2 and TRBJ2-7; D is possibly TRBD2 (6 bases). Deletions cut 0 bases from V and 2 bases from J, with 14 bases between. Looked up from germline, CDR1 is LGHNA and CDR2 is YNFKEQ. The CDR3 sequence is 16 residues long.

This clone has just a few counts. The rearrangement links TRBV5-1 to TRBJ1-2; 7 nucleotides line up with TRBD1. CDR3 length: 14 residues. The germline gives CDR1 SGHRS, CDR2 YFSETQ. V was clipped by 0 bases and J by 9 bases; unmatched bases: 8. The CDR3 DNA follows: TGCGCCAGCAGCTTGGTAGAGGGGGCGGCGAGCTACACCTTC. This gives the protein CASSLVEGAASYTF.

The chain has TRBV27 and TRBJ2-7; 8 bases map to TRBD2. The CDR3 has 15 amino acids. Germline assignment: CDR1 MNHEY and CDR2 SMNVEV (reference sequence). With 5 bases clipped from V and 6 bases from J, the junction kept 12 bases outside the gene matches. DNA of the CDR3: TGTGCCAGCAGTGGACTAGGACGGGAGGGCCTCGAGCAGTACTTC. The encoded protein is CASSGLGREGLEQYF.

The V gene is TRBV25-1, the J gene TRBJ2-3; 8 bases match TRBD2. The CDR3 covers 18 residues. Germline-derived CDR1 and CDR2 are MGHDK and SYGVNS. The ends lost 7 bases at V and 2 bases at J; junction bases unmatched: 17. In DNA form, the CDR3 reads TGTGCCAGCATCAACCCCGCTTTGTGCGGGAGGAACACAGATACGCAGTATTTT. Residues: CASINPALCGRNTDTQYF.

This chain uses TRBV30 with TRBJ2-1, with 11 positions matching TRBD2. This CDR3 has 15 residues. Germline V lookup: CDR1 GTSNPN, CDR2 SVGIG (reference sequence). The ends lost 5 bases at V and 3 bases at J; junction bases unmatched: 6. The CDR3 loop is CAWATGLAGYNEQFF. The CDR3 DNA reads as TGTGCCTGGGCAACCGGACTAGCGGGCTACAATGAGCAGTTCTTC.

This chain uses TRBV27 with TRBJ2-1, with 7 bases matching TRBD1. The CDR3 has 14 amino acids. Trimming at V came to 6 bases and at J to 0 bases, leaving 2 bases not matched to a gene. Germline CDR1 and CDR2: MNHEY and SMNVEV (reference sequence). For the CDR3, the DNA is TGTGCCAGCAGGGGACAGACCTCCTACAATGAGCAGTTCTTC. Translated: CASRGQTSYNEQFF.

The rearrangement uses TRBV10-1 and TRBJ2-3; D may be TRBD2 (5 bases). The germline V gene encodes CDR1 WNHNN and CDR2 SYGVQD (reference sequence). The CDR3 loop spans 15 amino acids. V was pared by 3 bases and J by 9 bases, with 19 bases between. The chain's CDR3 is CASSDGVGSAGTQYF. The DNA of the CDR3 is TGCGCCAGCAGTGATGGAGTTGGGAGTGCGGGCACGCAGTATTTT.

The chain carries TRBV28 and TRBJ1-1; 7 bases agree with TRBD1. Germline lookup yields CDR1 MDHEN and CDR2 SYDVKM. CDR3 length: 15 residues. J lost 5 bases, V lost 3 bases, and 9 bases had no gene match. For the CDR3, the DNA is TGTGCCAGCAGTTTGTTCGGCAGGGGGGAAACTGAAGCTTTCTTT. Amino acid sequence: CASSLFGRGETEAFF.

The chain links TRBV29-1 to TRBJ1-2; unclear D gene. CDR1 is SQVTM, CDR2 ANQGSEA, per germline. Trimming removed 8 bases from V and 3 bases from J, with 22 bases in between. The CDR3 is 15 residues long. This CDR3 is CSIWESAASDYGYTF. The CDR3 DNA is TGCAGCATTTGGGAGTCAGCGGCCTCGGACTATGGCTACACCTTC.

The chain is built from TRBV28 and TRBJ2-2, with 13 bases identical to TRBD2. Germline-derived CDR1 and CDR2 are MDHEN and SYDVKM. This CDR3 region has 15 residues. V shed 8 bases, J shed 6 bases, and the junction held 6 bases outside the gene matches. The CDR3 sequence is CASRTSGSGSGELFF. The CDR3, as DNA: TGTGCCAGCCGGACTAGCGGGAGTGGTTCCGGGGAGCTGTTTTTT.

This chain joins TRBV30 and TRBJ2-5, with 8 bases fitting TRBD1. Germline lookup yields CDR1 GTSNPN and CDR2 SVGIG (reference sequence). Trimming cost V 6 bases and J 5 bases; bases outside gene matches: 5. The CDR3 contains 12 residues. The CDR3 reads CACQGAWETQYF. CDR3 bases: TGTGCCTGTCAGGGGGCTTGGGAGACCCAGTACTTC.

V usage is TRBV6-6 and J usage is TRBJ1-5; TRBD1 is a possible D gene (6 bases). The ends were cut back, 6 bases at V and 6 bases at J, with 18 bases in the middle. The germline CDR1 and CDR2 sequences are MNHNY and SVGAGI (reference sequence). The CDR3 consists of 15 residues. For the CDR3, the DNA is TGTGCCAGCAGGGACACTCAGGGGTTAGGTCAGCCCCAGCATTTT. Its translation: CASRDTQGLGQPQHF.

The V and J genes are TRBV25-1 and TRBJ1-2; D gene unclear. The V end lost 5 bases, the J end lost 2 bases, and 6 bases lay between the germline ends. The germline V gene encodes CDR1 MGHDK and CDR2 SYGVNS. The CDR3 totals 12 residues. CDR3 DNA: TGTGCCAGCAGTTACTTAAACTATGGCTACACCTTC. This sequence encodes CASSYLNYGYTF.

This clone was detected only once. The chain couples TRBV6-5 to TRBJ1-3, with 7 bases fitting TRBD1. With V trimmed by 5 bases and J by 0 bases, 4 bases remained unmatched. The CDR3 is made up of 15 amino acids. Germline loops: CDR1 MNHEY, CDR2 SVGAGI. The CDR3 DNA follows: TGTGCCAGCAGTCCGGACAGGTACTCTGGAAACACCATATATTTT. This codes for CASSPDRYSGNTIYF.